The present T cell receptor (beta chain) was sequenced within a study of shared clonotypes between healthy human individuals. Caucasian adults residing in Nashville, Tennessee made up all the donors. Approximately 82 million PBMCs were counted before genomic DNA extraction. In the source study's methods: Junction-only sequences without quality scores were provided by ImmunoSEQ, so filtering was different. Only in-frame clones appear in the TCRdb table, and some are missing; sequencing was by immunoSEQ multiplex PCR. That table supplies the V and J calls and clone size; D and trimming were determined from the DNA. The sample gives about 490,000 clones, around 80% of which show up once; approximately 12% is in the top ten. Germline CDR1 and CDR2: SGHTA and FQGNSA. The junction had 4 bases not matched to a gene; V was cut back by 6 bases and J by 3 bases. This CDR3 has 14 amino acids. Study-level results: An effect of sequencing depth on clonotype sharing among donors was expected.

A note on this clone: The antigen is not known.

The V and J genes are TRBV7-2 and TRBJ2-1; 8 bases line up with TRBD2. Source material: PBMCs. The sequence came from a middle-aged woman in good health. Some clones in this sample may be carry-over from other donors' samples. This CDR3 is CASRPSGFYNEQFF. The CDR3 region has the DNA TGTGCCAGCAGGCCTAGCGGGTTCTACAATGAGCAGTTCTTC. The full variable domain, completed using reference TRBV7-2 and TRBJ2-1, is GAGVSQSPSNKVTEKGKDVELRCDPISGHTALYWYRQSLGQGLEFLIYFQGNSAPDKSGLPSDRFSAERTGGSVSTLTIQRTQQEDSAVYLCASRPSGFYNEQFFGPGTRLTVL.